This T cell receptor beta chain was identified during a study of cytomegalovirus exposure and HLA in healthy donors. Findings and caveats of the study: Presence/absence analyses assumed roughly uniform sequencing depth across donors, which may not hold. Clonal expansion, a later analysis showed, was greater in HLA-associated TCR beta chains than in equally common others. Trimming of TCR beta V- and J-genes showed a link, identified in a later analysis, to a missense DCLRE1C variant.

PCR was performed using 60 Vbeta and 13 Jbeta primers. TCRdb keeps only in-frame clones here, not all; method: immunoSEQ multiplex PCR. The table includes over 150,000 clones, about four fifths detected once. Germline loops: CDR1 KGHSH, CDR2 LQKENI. Trimming cost V 1 base and J 3 bases; bases outside gene matches: 9. This CDR3 has 17 residues. Worth noting for this clone: The target antigen is unknown.

The chain uses TRBV18 and TRBJ2-4; 7 bases line up with TRBD1. The sample consisted of PBMCs. The TCR was taken from a woman aged 50 to 60 in good health and CMV-seronegative. The chain's CDR3 is CASSPLTGMVGKNIQYF. The CDR3 region has the DNA TGTGCCAGCTCACCACTGACAGGGATGGTTGGCAAAAACATTCAGTACTTC.